These 9 T cell receptor beta chains came from one sample sequenced in a study of blood T cells in healthy people across ages. Sample-barcoded 5' priming and a J-beta primer mix drove a second PCR of about 6 to 12 cycles. TCRdb called the 5' RACE reads again in MiXCR, with one record for every CDR3 protein. Altogether about 970,000 distinct CDR3 sequences are present, 51% being singletons, with the ten largest covering roughly a fifth. Sequencing was done on a sample of blood. The receptor source for this set is a woman aged 60 to 75 in good health.

This clonotype appeared a few times. The chain links TRBV4-3 to TRBJ2-3; D is undetermined. Per germline, CDR1 LGHNA and CDR2 YSLEER. Trimming stripped 4 bases from V and 5 bases from J, with 10 bases between. CDR3 length: 13 residues. CDR3 residues: CASSPQDGDTQYF. For the CDR3, the DNA is TGCGCCAGCAGCCCTCAAGATGGAGATACGCAGTATTTT.

In its sample, this clonotype was seen a few times. The chain combines TRBV5-1 with TRBJ1-2, with 10 nucleotides matching TRBD1. With V trimmed by 3 bases and J by 6 bases, 8 bases remained unmatched. Germline lookup yields CDR1 SGHRS and CDR2 YFSETQ. This CDR3 is built from 15 residues. As DNA, the CDR3 is TGCGCCAGCAGCTGGAACTCCGGGACAGGGGATGGCTACACCTTC. Translation: CASSWNSGTGDGYTF.

CDR3 amino acids: CSASRAGVDWIYNEQFF. DNA for the CDR3: TGCAGTGCTAGTCGAGCGGGAGTAGATTGGATCTACAATGAGCAGTTCTTC. This rearrangement joins TRBV20-1 to TRBJ2-1; TRBD2 matches at 8 bases. The CDR3 covers 17 residues. Germline V lookup: CDR1 DFQATT, CDR2 SNEGSKA (reference sequence). With V trimmed by 3 bases and J by 3 bases, 13 bases remained unmatched.

The chain has TRBV5-1 and TRBJ2-6; no clear D gene. The CDR3 totals 21 residues. Germline V gene sequence: CDR1 SGHRS, CDR2 YFSETQ. The V end lost 3 bases, the J end lost 2 bases, and 27 bases lay between the germline ends. Written as DNA, the CDR3 is TGCGCCAGCAGCTCTGATAGGACGGACCTTCCCTATTACCCTGGGGCCAACGTCCTGACTTTC. Translation gives CASSSDRTDLPYYPGANVLTF.

This clonotype occurred a few times. The chain employs TRBV12-3 or TRBV12-4 and TRBJ2-1; D gene uncertain. V gave up 3 bases and J gave up 0 bases, with 12 bases separating them. This CDR3 comprises 16 residues. The CDR3 nucleotides are TGTGCCAGCAGTTTTGCACGGATGAGCTCCTACAATGAGCAGTTCTTC. Translating gives CASSFARMSSYNEQFF.

The table lists this clonotype with a few counts. The chain uses TRBV5-5 and TRBJ2-3; tentative D call: TRBD1 (6 bases). Trimming took 5 bases from V and 4 from J, leaving 17 bases between them. The CDR3 sequence is 15 residues long. Germline loops: CDR1 SGHKS, CDR2 YYEKEE (reference sequence). CDR3 amino acids: CASRNRQELPDTQYF. In DNA, the CDR3 is TGTGCCAGCAGAAACCGACAGGAACTCCCAGATACGCAGTATTTT.

The J gene is TRBJ1-5, the V gene TRBV18; 7 positions agree with TRBD1. The ends lost 3 bases at V and 7 bases at J; junction bases unmatched: 6. CDR3 length: 14 residues. Germline CDR1 KGHSH, CDR2 LQKENI. This CDR3 is CASSPQGESQPQHF. For the CDR3, the DNA is TGTGCCAGCTCACCGCAGGGGGAATCGCAGCCCCAGCATTTT.

This clonotype was observed at least ten times. V gene TRBV7-3 combines with J gene TRBJ1-2, with D unclear. Germline V lookup: CDR1 SGHTA, CDR2 FQGTGA. CDR3 length equals 14 residues. With 3 bases removed from V and 4 bases from J, the gap between germline ends came to 12 bases. The CDR3 protein is CASSLGGSSYGYTF. For the CDR3, the DNA is TGTGCCAGCAGCTTGGGCGGATCTAGCTATGGCTACACCTTC.

This rearrangement joins TRBV9 to TRBJ2-1; TRBD2 agrees at 9 bases. The V gene end was trimmed by 0 bases and the J gene end by 9 bases; junction bases not matched to a gene: 4. The CDR3 is 14 residues long. Germline values: CDR1 SGDLS, CDR2 YYNGEE. The CDR3 loop reads CASSVASGTVEQFF. CDR3 nucleotide sequence: TGTGCCAGCAGCGTAGCTAGCGGGACGGTTGAGCAGTTCTTC.